What follows is one T cell receptor (beta chain) and its context. The specificity of this receptor is unknown. No qualities accompany the bases; no much larger clone lies one base away. TCRdb records Illumina NovaSeq 6000 as the sequencer. Using 5'RACE with constant-segment primers, TCRalpha and TCRbeta cDNA libraries were constructed, with sample barcodes and unique molecular identifiers added in the process. RNA was extracted from every sample with Trizol reagent. Amplification of the libraries took two PCR steps, and the second step added a second sample barcode plus Illumina TruSeq adapters. The libraries were sequenced on an Illumina NovaSeq using 2 x 150 bp paired-end reads. The original methods were these. Reads were demultiplexed and collapsed into UMI-guided consensus sequences with migec v1.2.7. With mixcr v2.1.11, UMI consensuses were aligned to TRA and TRB V and J templates and assembled into clonotypes. A clonotype was counted as expanded or contracted only if both edgeR and NoisET called the change significant, with noise models trained on biological replicates. For edgeR calls, a false discovery rate-adjusted p below 0.01 and a log2 fold-change threshold of 1 were applied. PCA with hierarchical clustering of max-normalized trajectories of the 1000 most abundant clonotypes was used as exploratory dynamics analysis. The CD4 or CD8 phenotype of responding clones was assigned using the separately sequenced CD4+ and CD8+ repertoires. In-frame beta chains were kept once TCRdb had trimmed the public reads at Q25 with fastp and called clones with MiXCR. Each CDR3 protein appears once, grouped with its most common genes and DNA. In this record, the V and J calls reflect TCRdb's handling and not the investigators' own analysis. The sample contains about 300,000 distinct CDR3 sequences, approximately 19% of them found a single time. 21% of the sample is held by the ten biggest clonotypes.

This sample is part of a study of T-cell memory formation after mild COVID-19 (dated by TCRdb to about 2021). Background on the whole study: Most TCR sequence clusters were specific to one of the two donors. Two young, previously healthy adult volunteers made up the cohort, one male and one female. In two donors, T-cell clones that expanded and contracted after mild COVID-19 were tracked by sequencing TCRalpha and TCRbeta repertoires over time.

Reading from cysteine to phenylalanine, the CDR3 counts 12 amino acids. The DNA shown is the 36-base CDR3, in frame from base 1. Trimming costs V 3 bases and J 5 bases, and their ends lie 8 bases apart. Via the germline V gene (reference sequence), CDR1 is LNHDA and CDR2 SQIVND. Ficoll-Paque density gradient centrifugation was the method used to isolate PBMCs. Broad study findings and their caveats: Contracting CD4+ clones were found mainly in CM and EM memory subsets, while CD8+ clones were enriched in EMRA. Balanced CD4/CD8 phenotypes were observed for clones contracting from day 15 to 85, whereas a bias towards CD4+ was observed for a second wave of clones expanding from day 15 to 37. Only a couple of mild cases were covered in the study, and larger cohorts including severe cases with pre-infection samples were considered necessary. Whether the second-wave clones peaking on day 37 were SARS-CoV-2 specific was not confirmed. The detection of some responding clones in pre-infection memory suggests that pre-existing cross-reactive memory T cells joined the SARS-CoV-2 response.

Sequenced sample: PBMCs or a T cell subset sorted from them (not recorded which). This TCR came from a man between 18 and 35 years old who had mild COVID-19 (a few samples of this study predate the infection). The sample titles of this study are shuffled in the database, so cell type and time point are left out; the donor was told from shared clones. Rearrangement joined TRBV19 to TRBJ2-7; the D gene assignment is ambiguous. The CDR3 protein is CASSIPPHEQYF. The sequenced DNA is TGTGCCAGTAGTATCCCCCCCCACGAGCAGTACTTC.